This note documents a single T cell receptor (delta chain) sequence. What it recognizes is unknown. These data originate in a study of delta chains in infants with herpesvirus infections. Whole-study results and caveats: Public-clonotype frequency seemingly fell with older age at infection.

The CDR3 loop spans 19 amino acids. CDR1 and CDR2 (germline): TSWWSYY, QGS. Trimming cost V 5 bases and J 3 bases, with 28 bases left between them. Reverse transcription of PBMC RNA used primers specific for the gamma and delta chains. TCRdb fed the RT-PCR reads to CATT. The data contain about 2,600 delta-chain clones, 30% to 40% of them seen just once; the ten biggest clones take up less than 5.5%. The receptor was isolated from a human donor who was a Ugandan infant, either HIV-exposed or HIV-unexposed (not recorded which). The rearrangement uses TRDV1 and TRDJ1; D may correspond to TRDD2 or TRDD3 (6 bases each). The starting material was peripheral blood, obtained at time point 4 of longitudinal follow-up. For the CDR3, the DNA is TGTGCTCTTGGGACGCGTCGTCCTACGGAGTGGGGGGTGCCCGATAAACTCATCTTT. This codes for CALGTRRPTEWGVPDKLIF.